This T cell receptor beta chain was profiled in a study of shared clonotypes between healthy human individuals. Overall study context: Three plates each covered CD4 naive and memory; CD8 naive two, CD8 memory one.

Clones were read by immunoSEQ multiplex PCR, and TCRdb kept only the in-frame ones, dropping some. The data show over 1.4 million clones, around 95% seen once. The CDR3 is 14 residues long. CDR1 is KGHSH and CDR2 is LQKENI in the germline V gene. Trimming removed 3 bases from V and 5 bases from J, with 13 bases in between. The rearrangement uses TRBV18 and TRBJ2-5; D not resolved. The origin of this receptor is a man between 25 and 39 years old in good health. The sequenced sample was naive CD4+ T cells sorted from blood. Subset of the sample: CD45RA+ positively selected. The DNA of the CDR3 is TGTGCCAGCTCACCGGCCGCGCAAAGGGAGACCCAGTACTTC. Translating it yields CASSPAAQRETQYF. The variable domain in full, with the rest retrieved from reference TRBV18 and TRBJ2-5, is NAGVMQNPRHLVRRRGQEARLRCSPMKGHSHVYWYRQLPEEGLKFMVYLQKENIIDESGMPKERFSAEFPKEGPSILRIQQVVRGDSAAYFCASSPAAQRETQYFGPGTRLLVL.